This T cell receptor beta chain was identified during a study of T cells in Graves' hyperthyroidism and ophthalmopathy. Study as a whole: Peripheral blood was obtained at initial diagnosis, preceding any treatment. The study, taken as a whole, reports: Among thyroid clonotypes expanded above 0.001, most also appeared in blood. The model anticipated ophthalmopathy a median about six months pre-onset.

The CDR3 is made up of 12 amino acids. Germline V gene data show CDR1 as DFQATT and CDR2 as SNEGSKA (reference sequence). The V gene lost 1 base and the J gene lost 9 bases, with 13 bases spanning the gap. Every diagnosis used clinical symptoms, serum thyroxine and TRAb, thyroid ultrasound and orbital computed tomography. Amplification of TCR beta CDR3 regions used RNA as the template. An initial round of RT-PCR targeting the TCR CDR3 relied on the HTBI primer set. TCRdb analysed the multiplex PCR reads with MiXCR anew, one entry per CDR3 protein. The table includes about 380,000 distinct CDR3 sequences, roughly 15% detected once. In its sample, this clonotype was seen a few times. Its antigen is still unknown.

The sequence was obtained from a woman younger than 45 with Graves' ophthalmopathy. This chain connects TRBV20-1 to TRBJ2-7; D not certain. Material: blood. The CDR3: CSARGVNDGQYF. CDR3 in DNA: TGCAGTGCTAGAGGGGTTAACGACGGGCAGTACTTC.